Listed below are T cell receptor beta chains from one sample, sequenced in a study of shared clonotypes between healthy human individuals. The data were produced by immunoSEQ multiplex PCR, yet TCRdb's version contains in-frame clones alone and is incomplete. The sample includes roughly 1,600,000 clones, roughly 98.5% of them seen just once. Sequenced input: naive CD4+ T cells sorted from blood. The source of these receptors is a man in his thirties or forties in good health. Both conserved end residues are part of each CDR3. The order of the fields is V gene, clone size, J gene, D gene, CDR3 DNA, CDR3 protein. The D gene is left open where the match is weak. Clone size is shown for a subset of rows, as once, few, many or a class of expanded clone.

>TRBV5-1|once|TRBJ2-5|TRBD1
TGCGCCAGCAGCTTGAACAGGGGTGGTTCCCAAGAGACCCAGTACTTC
CASSLNRGGSQETQYF
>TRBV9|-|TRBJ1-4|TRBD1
TGTGCCAGCAGCCCCCGGACAGGGGAATGGGATGAAAAACTGTTTTTT
CASSPRTGEWDEKLFF
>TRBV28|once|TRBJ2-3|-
TGTGCCAGCAGTTTCATCGGGGGGCGCACAGATACGCAGTATTTT
CASSFIGGRTDTQYF
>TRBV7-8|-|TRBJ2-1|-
TGTGCCAGCGGGCCGGGGAGCAATGAGCAGTTCTTC
CASGPGSNEQFF
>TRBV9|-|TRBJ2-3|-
TGTGCCAGCAGCGTAGTAGCTACTAGCACAGATACGCAGTATTTT
CASSVVATSTDTQYF
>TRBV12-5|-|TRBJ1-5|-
TGTGCTAGTGGTTTTGGGGGAGATCAGCCCCAGCATTTT
CASGFGGDQPQHF
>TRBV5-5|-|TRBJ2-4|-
TGTGCCAGCAGCTTGGGCGGGACCGGCTGGGAAAACATTCAGTACTTC
CASSLGGTGWENIQYF
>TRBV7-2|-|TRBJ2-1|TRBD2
TGTGCCAGCAGCCTAAGGGGACTAGCGGGAGAGCAGTTCTTC
CASSLRGLAGEQFF
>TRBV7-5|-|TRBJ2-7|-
TGTGCCAGAAGACTGCATGGCGAGCAGTACTTC
CARRLHGEQYF
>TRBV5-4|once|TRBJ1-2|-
TGTGCCAGCAGCTTGGGGACGGGGGGAGGTGGCTACACCTTC
CASSLGTGGGGYTF
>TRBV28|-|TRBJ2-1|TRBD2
TGTGCCAGCAGTTTGCCATGGGGCGGGAGTAATGAGCAGTTCTTC
CASSLPWGGSNEQFF
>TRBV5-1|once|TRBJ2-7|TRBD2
TGCGCCAGCTCAAGGACTAGCGGGACCTACGAGCAGTACTTC
CASSRTSGTYEQYF
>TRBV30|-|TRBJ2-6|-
TGTGCCTGGAGTGTACTTCTATACTTCGGAACCAACTCTGGGGCCAACGTCCTGACTTTC
CAWSVLLYFGTNSGANVLTF
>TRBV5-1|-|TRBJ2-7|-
TGCGCCAGCAGCCCTAAGGACGGGCACCCAGGCGAGCAGTACTTC
CASSPKDGHPGEQYF
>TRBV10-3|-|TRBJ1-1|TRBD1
TGTGCCATCAGCCTCGGACAGGAGTTCACTGAAGCTTTCTTT
CAISLGQEFTEAFF
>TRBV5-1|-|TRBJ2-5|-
TGCGCCAGCGGTTTGGCATCGGGTTTGGAGACCCAGTACTTC
CASGLASGLETQYF
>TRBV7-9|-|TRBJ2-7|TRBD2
TGTGCCAGCAGCTTATACGCGGGAGGGTCCTACGAGCAGTACTTC
CASSLYAGGSYEQYF
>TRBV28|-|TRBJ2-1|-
TGTGCCAGCAGTTTATTAGGCGACAATGAGCAGTTCTTC
CASSLLGDNEQFF
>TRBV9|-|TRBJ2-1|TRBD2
TGTGCCAGCAGCACAGTAGCGGGAGGTTACAATGAGCAGTTCTTC
CASSTVAGGYNEQFF
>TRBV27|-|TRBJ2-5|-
TGTGCCCTCCTGGAGACCCAGTACTTC
CALLETQYF
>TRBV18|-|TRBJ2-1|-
TGTGCCAGCTCACCAGGGACTTACTACAATGAGCAGTTCTTC
CASSPGTYYNEQFF
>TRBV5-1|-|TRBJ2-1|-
TGCGCCAGCAGCTTGGGTGGAGGAAGGAACAATGAGCAGTTCTTC
CASSLGGGRNNEQFF
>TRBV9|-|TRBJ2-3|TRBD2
TGTGCCAGCAGCCACCCCCCTAGCGGCCATAGCACAGATACGCAGTATTTT
CASSHPPSGHSTDTQYF
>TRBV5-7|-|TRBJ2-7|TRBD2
TGTGCCAGCAGCTTGATGTCTAGCGGGAGGAAACCTCTCTACGAGCAGTACTTC
CASSLMSSGRKPLYEQYF
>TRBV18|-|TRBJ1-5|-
TGTGCCAGCTCACCATCCGGGGGCAATCAGCCCCAGCATTTT
CASSPSGGNQPQHF
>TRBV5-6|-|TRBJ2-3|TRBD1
TGTGCCAGCAGCTTGTATCGACAGGGGGTTACAGATACGCAGTATTTT
CASSLYRQGVTDTQYF
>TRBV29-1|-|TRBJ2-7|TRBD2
TGCAGCGTTGCACTAGCGGGAGCCTACGAGCAGTACTTC
CSVALAGAYEQYF
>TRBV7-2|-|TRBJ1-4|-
TGTGCCAGCAGCTCGGGGACGGGGGGACGAAAACTGTTTTTT
CASSSGTGGRKLFF
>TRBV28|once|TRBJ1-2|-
TGTGCCAGCAGTTTAAGTGTCAACTTCTATGGCTACACCTTC
CASSLSVNFYGYTF
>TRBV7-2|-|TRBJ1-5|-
TGTGCCAGCAGCTCCCAGGGGCAGGATCAGCCCCAGCATTTT
CASSSQGQDQPQHF
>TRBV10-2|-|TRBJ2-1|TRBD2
TGCGCCAGCAGTGGACCTACTAGCGGGAGTCTGGATGAGCAGTTCTTC
CASSGPTSGSLDEQFF
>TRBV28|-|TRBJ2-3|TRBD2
TGTGCCAGCAGTTTTATGCTAGCGGCGAGCACAGATACGCAGTATTTT
CASSFMLAASTDTQYF
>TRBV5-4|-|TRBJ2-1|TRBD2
TGTGCCAGCAGGGGTCGGGAGGGCAATGAGCAGTTCTTC
CASRGREGNEQFF
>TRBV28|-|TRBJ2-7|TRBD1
TGTGCCAGCAGTTGGACAGGGGCCTACGAGCAGTACTTC
CASSWTGAYEQYF
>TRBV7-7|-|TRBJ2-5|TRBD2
TGTGCTAGCAGCCCTGGCGGGGGGGGGACGACCCAGTACTTC
CASSPGGGGTTQYF
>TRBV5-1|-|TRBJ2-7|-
TGCGCCAGCAGCACCGGGACCTACGAGCAGTACTTC
CASSTGTYEQYF
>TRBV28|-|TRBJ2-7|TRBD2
TGTGCCCGATGGCGGGAGTGCTACGAGCAGTACTTC
CARWRECYEQYF
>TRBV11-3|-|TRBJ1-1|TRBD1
TGTGCCAGCAGTTTACAGGGGGCGTCGGCTGAAGCTTTCTTT
CASSLQGASAEAFF
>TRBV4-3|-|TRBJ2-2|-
TGCGCCAGCAGCCAAGTAGGGGTCGCCGGGGAGCTGTTTTTT
CASSQVGVAGELFF
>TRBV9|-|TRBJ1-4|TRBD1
TGTGCCAGCAGCGTAGGGGGGACAGTTAATGAAAAACTGTTTTTT
CASSVGGTVNEKLFF
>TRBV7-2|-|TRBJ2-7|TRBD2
TGTGCCAGCAGCTTAGGGTGGGGGACTAGCGGATACGAGCAGTACTTC
CASSLGWGTSGYEQYF
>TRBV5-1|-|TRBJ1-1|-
TGCGCCAGCAGCTTGGCCGTGGGGACACCCATACCTTTCTTT
CASSLAVGTPIPFF
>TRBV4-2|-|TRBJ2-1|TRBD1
TGTGCCAGCAGCCGGACAGGCCACCTCTCCTACAATGAGCAGTTCTTC
CASSRTGHLSYNEQFF
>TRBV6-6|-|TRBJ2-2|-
TGTGCCAGCAGGATTAGCGGAGGGGTCCCCGGGGAGCTGTTTTTT
CASRISGGVPGELFF
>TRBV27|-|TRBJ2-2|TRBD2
TGTGCTGCCTCAGCCAGCGGACTAGCGGGAGTAGTCGGGGAGCTGTTTTTT
CAASASGLAGVVGELFF
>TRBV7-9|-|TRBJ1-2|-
TGTGCCAGCAGCACAACCCAAAACTATGGCTACACCTTC
CASSTTQNYGYTF
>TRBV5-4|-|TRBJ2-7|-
TGTGCCAGCAGTTTTGGGGGCACAGGGGGGGTCGAGCAGTACTTC
CASSFGGTGGVEQYF
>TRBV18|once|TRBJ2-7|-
TGTGCCAGCCTAGGACCCGTAGCCGACGAGCAGTACTTC
CASLGPVADEQYF